This TCR beta chain was documented in a study of T cell responses to AZD1222 COVID-19 vaccine. The CDR3 extends over 14 amino acids. Trimming pared 6 bases from V and 5 bases from J, leaving 16 bases between. Germline V lookup: CDR1 MNHEY, CDR2 SVGAGI. Study results and limitations: Vaccine-associated CD4 TCRs ranged over spike, dominating at 160-218 and 743-854. Only 5 or 6 people who got AZD1222 tested seropositive at baseline. A rise in Spike-specific TCR breadth and depth followed two AZD1222 doses.

The repertoire was sequenced with immunoSEQ multiplex PCR; TCRdb's copy has only in-frame clones and lacks some. This sample has some 140,000 clones; more than 75% occur once, and the top ten carry approximately 4%. Worth noting for this clone: The target antigen is unknown.

The receptor was derived from an adult in good health. The rearrangement uses TRBV6-5 and TRBJ1-1, with D maybe TRBD1 (5 bases). The material was peripheral blood, obtained on day 0 of AZD1222 vaccination. The CDR3 spells CASRHDQGGTEAFF. CDR3 DNA: TGTGCCAGCAGGCATGATCAGGGAGGGACTGAAGCTTTCTTT.